This T cell receptor (beta chain) stems from a study of cytomegalovirus exposure and HLA in healthy donors. Study as a whole: Among approximately 390 genotyped donors, roughly 81% fell in the Caucasian-associated ancestry cluster. The study's findings and limits: Analysis performed later found about 17,000 TCR beta sequences associated with HLA alleles at 0.05 false discovery rate. In vitro work confirmed that a few CMV-associated chains recognize CMV antigens.

CDR1 is MDHEN and CDR2 is SYDVKM in the germline V gene. V was clipped by 2 bases and J by 5 bases, with 9 bases between them. The CDR3 is made up of 13 amino acids. Concerning this clone: No antigen is known for it.

Primers included in the PCR were 60 Vbeta and 13 Jbeta primers. The table came from immunoSEQ multiplex PCR; TCRdb's copy has only in-frame clones and leaves some out. The table shows almost 95,000 clones, with 69% occurring only once. Sequencing used PBMCs. The genes are TRBV28 and TRBJ2-5; TRBD2 might be the D (5 bases). The source is a man aged 50 or older in good health and CMV-seronegative. The chain's CDR3 is CASSLRTPETQYF. In DNA, the CDR3 is TGTGCCAGCAGTTTAAGGACTCCGGAGACCCAGTACTTC.